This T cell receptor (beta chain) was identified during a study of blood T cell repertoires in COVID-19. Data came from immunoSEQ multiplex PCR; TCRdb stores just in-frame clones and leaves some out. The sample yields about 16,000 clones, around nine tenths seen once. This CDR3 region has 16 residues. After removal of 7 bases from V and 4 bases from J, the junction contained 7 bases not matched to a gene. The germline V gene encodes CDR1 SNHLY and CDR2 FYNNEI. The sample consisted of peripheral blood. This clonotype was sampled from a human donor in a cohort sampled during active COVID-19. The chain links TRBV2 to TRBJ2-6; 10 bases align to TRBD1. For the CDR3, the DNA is TGTGCCAGCACCAGACAGGGGGCGCGGGGGGCCAACGTCCTGACTTTC. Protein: CASTRQGARGANVLTF.